Below, 32 T cell receptor beta chains from the same sample are listed, as sequenced in a study of PD-L1 blockade in urothelial cancer. The assay was immunoSEQ multiplex PCR, and TCRdb's table has in-frame clones only and misses some. The sample includes fewer than 45,000 clones, around 83% of them seen just once. The sample in question was PBMCs, obtained around atezolizumab (anti-PD-L1) treatment. The receptors shown here come from a man aged 55 to 69 with urothelial cancer.

The chain employs TRBV28 and TRBJ1-6; 10 bases align to TRBD1. Germline CDR1 reads MDHEN; CDR2 reads SYDVKM. The CDR3 spans 14 residues. The ends lost 6 bases at V and 10 bases at J; junction bases unmatched: 6. The CDR3 here is CASSPGQGSSPLHF. The CDR3 bases are TGTGCCAGCAGCCCGGGACAGGGGAGCTCACCCCTCCACTTT.

The chain couples TRBV5-1 to TRBJ2-5; 7 bases fit TRBD1. Unmatched junction bases numbered 6, after V lost 5 bases and J lost 2 bases. CDR1 SGHRS and CDR2 YFSETQ come from the germline V gene. This CDR3 region has 14 residues. CDR3 nucleotides: TGCGCCAGCAGTTTCCAACAGGGGCAAGAGACCCAGTACTTC. This codes for CASSFQQGQETQYF. The full variable domain, in which reference TRBV5-1 and TRBJ2-5 provide the parts outside the CDR3, is KAGVTQTPRYLIKTRGQQVTLSCSPISGHRSVSWYQQTPGQGLQFLFEYFSETQRNKGNFPGRFSGRQFSNSRSEMNVSTLELGDSALYLCASSFQQGQETQYFGPGTRLLVL.

This clone appeared once. The J gene is TRBJ2-7, the V gene TRBV28, with 8 positions matching TRBD1. The V gene end was trimmed by 6 bases and the J gene end by 1 base; junction bases not matched to a gene: 5. Germline V CDR1 and CDR2: MDHEN, SYDVKM. The CDR3 runs 14 residues. This chain's CDR3 is CASSPRDRSYEQYF. The CDR3 nucleotides are TGTGCCAGCAGCCCCCGGGACAGGTCCTACGAGCAGTACTTC.

The V gene is TRBV10-3, the J gene TRBJ2-1; TRBD2 aligns across 10 bases. This CDR3 contains 13 residues. Trimming cost V 10 bases and J 7 bases; bases outside gene matches: 7. The germline CDR1 and CDR2 sequences are ENHRY and SYGVKD. The CDR3 protein is CATLAGEGNEQFF. CDR3 bases: TGTGCCACCCTAGCGGGAGAAGGTAATGAGCAGTTCTTC.

The rearrangement links TRBV2 to TRBJ2-7; 7 bases fit TRBD1. This CDR3 comprises 13 residues. Looked up from germline, CDR1 is SNHLY and CDR2 is FYNNEI. V lost 4 bases to trimming and J lost 7 bases; unmatched junction nucleotides: 7. The CDR3 protein is CASSADRDGEQYF. The CDR3 DNA follows: TGTGCCAGCAGTGCCGACAGGGACGGGGAGCAGTACTTC.

This clone was recorded once. V and J are TRBV28 and TRBJ1-3; weak D call: TRBD1 (6 bases). V was pared by 3 bases and J by 8 bases, with 11 bases between. The CDR3 contains 13 residues. Germline CDR1 and CDR2: MDHEN and SYDVKM. The CDR3 is CASSLQTGDTIYF. The CDR3 DNA follows: TGTGCCAGCAGTTTGCAGACAGGTGACACCATATATTTT.

The chain couples TRBV19 to TRBJ2-7; D is perhaps TRBD2 (5 bases). Germline V gives CDR1 LNHDA, CDR2 SQIVND (reference sequence). Deletions cut 5 bases from V and 3 bases from J, with 17 bases between. The CDR3 is made up of 15 amino acids. The CDR3 nucleotides read TGTGCCAGTAGTTGGACTCATGCAGGATTCTACGAGCAGTACTTC. Translating it yields CASSWTHAGFYEQYF.

The chain has TRBV2 and TRBJ2-1, with 11 bases lining up with TRBD2. With V trimmed by 6 bases and J by 10 bases, 8 bases remained unmatched. CDR1 and CDR2 from the germline V gene are SNHLY and FYNNEI. The CDR3 covers 14 residues. CDR3 region: CASSASGGPREQFF. CDR3 coding DNA: TGTGCCAGCAGCGCTAGCGGGGGGCCACGGGAGCAGTTCTTC.

CDR3 sequence reads: CASSLGTSGNSEQFF. The CDR3 coding sequence is TGTGCCAGCAGCTTGGGGACTAGCGGGAATAGTGAGCAGTTCTTC. The rearrangement uses TRBV11-1 and TRBJ2-1; 13 nucleotides match TRBD2. The germline gives CDR1 SGHAT, CDR2 FQDESV (reference sequence). This CDR3 comprises 15 residues. Trimming removed 3 bases from V and 9 bases from J; junction bases left unmatched: 5. Variable domain in full (rest from reference TRBV11-1 and TRBJ2-1): EAEVAQSPRYKITEKSQAVAFWCDPISGHATLYWYRQILGQGPELLVQFQDESVVDDSQLPKDRFSAERLKGVDSTLKIQPAELGDSAMYLCASSLGTSGNSEQFFGPGTRLTVL.

CDR3 coding DNA: TGTGCCAGCAGTTACTCGACTAGTCGGGTGTTGCAGTTCTTC. Translated, it gives CASSYSTSRVLQFF. J is TRBJ2-1 and V is TRBV28; tentative D call: TRBD2 (6 bases). CDR3 length equals 14 residues. Germline assignment: CDR1 MDHEN and CDR2 SYDVKM. V lost 4 bases and J 12 bases, leaving 19 bases between the germline ends.

The V call is TRBV6-6, the J call TRBJ2-7; 7 bases align to TRBD2. The CDR3 length is 14 residues. V lost 4 bases and J lost 2; bases outside the gene matches: 5. The germline V gene has CDR1 MNHNY and CDR2 SVGAGI (reference sequence). The CDR3 sequence is CASSSRDYTYEQYF. The CDR3 nucleotides read TGTGCCAGCAGTTCCCGGGACTACACCTACGAGCAGTACTTC.

This chain links TRBV23-1 with TRBJ2-5; D perhaps matches TRBD2 (5 bases). TRBV23-1 is assigned to the ORF class and has an uncertain function. The CDR3 is made up of 19 amino acids. V lost 0 bases to trimming and J lost 2 bases, with 22 bases between them. CDR3 DNA: TGCGCCAGCAGTCAATCGGGCAGCGGTAAGGTAAGAAGGCAAGAGACCCAGTACTTC. Translating gives CASSQSGSGKVRRQETQYF.

This clone was picked up a small number of times. V and J are TRBV11-2 and TRBJ2-2, with 12 bases matching TRBD2. This CDR3 spans 17 amino acids. The J segment lost 4 bases and the V segment lost 2 bases, leaving 5 bases of the junction unmatched. CDR1 SGHAT and CDR2 FQNNGV come from the germline V gene. DNA of the CDR3: TGTGCCAGCAGCTTAAGGCTAGCGGGAGGGATCACCGGGGAGCTGTTTTTT. Translating gives CASSLRLAGGITGELFF.

The rearrangement joins TRBV25-1 to TRBJ1-4; tentatively, D is TRBD1 (6 bases). The CDR3 sequence is 18 residues long. Germline CDR1 and CDR2: MGHDK and SYGVNS. V was shortened by 2 bases and J by 0 bases, with 16 bases between the two germline ends. As DNA, the CDR3 is TGTGCCAGCAGTGAACGAAGGACAGCCACCGCAACTAATGAAAAACTGTTTTTT. Its protein product is CASSERRTATATNEKLFF.

The J gene is TRBJ2-7, the V gene TRBV11-2; TRBD1 might be the D (6 bases). The CDR3 contains 14 residues. Germline V gene sequence: CDR1 SGHAT, CDR2 FQNNGV. The germline V and J ends were trimmed by 2 bases and 5 bases, with 13 bases remaining between them. The CDR3 DNA is TGTGCCAGCAGCTTACTCAGGGGTTACGACGAGCAGTACTTC. Translation: CASSLLRGYDEQYF.

The rearrangement uses TRBV5-4 and TRBJ1-1; the D gene is possibly TRBD1 (5 bases). Trimming cost V 3 bases and J 1 base, with 16 bases left between them. Germline assignment: CDR1 SGHNT and CDR2 YYREEE (reference sequence). This CDR3 has 16 residues. CDR3 protein: CASSSGGGMRNTEAFF. CDR3 nucleotides: TGTGCCAGCAGCTCCGGCGGGGGAATGAGGAACACTGAAGCTTTCTTT.

V and J are TRBV5-1 and TRBJ2-5; 7 nucleotides match TRBD2. The V gene end was trimmed by 0 bases and the J gene end by 1 base; junction bases not matched to a gene: 3. The germline gives CDR1 SGHRS, CDR2 YFSETQ. The CDR3 covers 15 residues. The chain's CDR3 is CASSLGEGAQETQYF. In nucleotides, the CDR3 is TGCGCCAGCAGCTTGGGGGAGGGAGCCCAAGAGACCCAGTACTTC.

CDR3 in DNA: TGTGCCAGCAGCTTGGAACCGGGACTAGCAAGTGAGCAGTTCTTC. Protein: CASSLEPGLASEQFF. J is TRBJ2-1 and V is TRBV5-8; TRBD2 aligns across 9 bases. From germline, CDR1 is SGHTS and CDR2 YDEGEE. This CDR3 region has 15 residues. With V trimmed by 0 bases and J by 9 bases, 7 bases remained unmatched.

V and J are TRBV19 and TRBJ2-2; possibly TRBD2 for D (5 bases). CDR1 is LNHDA and CDR2 is SQIVND in the germline V gene (reference sequence). Trimming took off 10 bases at V and 1 base at J, with 10 bases between the two ends. The CDR3 contains 13 residues. CDR3 coding DNA: TGTGCCACCAGGACTGTGAACACCGGGGAGCTGTTTTTT. Translation gives CATRTVNTGELFF.

V gene TRBV25-1 combines with J gene TRBJ1-2; 7 nucleotides align to TRBD1. V shed 5 bases, J shed 8 bases, and the junction held 5 bases outside the gene matches. The germline gives CDR1 MGHDK, CDR2 SYGVNS. The CDR3 length is 12 residues. CDR3 region: CASSTGDWGYTF. CDR3 DNA sequence: TGTGCCAGCAGTACAGGGGACTGGGGCTACACCTTC.

Only a few counts were recorded for this clone. J is TRBJ2-2 and V is TRBV10-1; D is undetermined. The CDR3 loop spans 12 amino acids. CDR1 is WNHNN, CDR2 SYGVQD, per germline (reference sequence). V lost 5 bases and J lost 2, with 3 bases in between. For the CDR3, the DNA is TGCGCCAGCAGTCAAAACACCGGGGAGCTGTTTTTT. As protein: CASSQNTGELFF.

This clone was picked up a small number of times. The rearrangement uses TRBV5-1 and TRBJ2-1, with a tentative D call TRBD2 (5 bases). V lost 4 bases, J lost 0 bases, and 14 bases lay in between. CDR1 is SGHRS and CDR2 is YFSETQ in the germline V gene. The length of the CDR3 is 16 residues. The CDR3 nucleotides read TGCGCCAGCAGCCTAGAGCGGCCAAGCTCCTACAATGAGCAGTTCTTC. Its translation is CASSLERPSSYNEQFF.

V gene TRBV7-2 combines with J gene TRBJ1-2; D call uncertain. Trimming pared 7 bases from V and 0 bases from J, leaving 12 bases between. The germline gives CDR1 SGHTA, CDR2 FQGNSA. There are 14 residues in the CDR3. CDR3 DNA sequence: TGTGCCAGCACCCCCAGCAGGACTAACTATGGCTACACCTTC. Translated, it gives CASTPSRTNYGYTF.

The V gene is TRBV19, the J gene TRBJ1-5; D gene ambiguous. V lost 5 bases and J 3 bases, leaving 8 bases between the germline ends. CDR1 LNHDA and CDR2 SQIVND come from the germline V gene (reference sequence). CDR3 length: 13 amino acids. The CDR3 loop is CASSQEANQPQHF. Here the CDR3 DNA reads TGTGCCAGTAGTCAAGAAGCCAATCAGCCCCAGCATTTT.

The rearrangement links TRBV30 to TRBJ2-3; unclear D gene. V lost 2 bases, J lost 0 bases, and 9 bases lay in between. From germline, CDR1 is GTSNPN and CDR2 SVGIG (reference sequence). This CDR3 is built from 14 residues. DNA of the CDR3: TGTGCCTGGAGTCGGAGCGCGAGCACAGATACGCAGTATTTT. Amino acids: CAWSRSASTDTQYF. Variable domain in full (rest from reference TRBV30 and TRBJ2-3): SQTIHQWPATLVQPVGSPLSLECTVEGTSNPNLYWYRQAAGRGLQLLFYSVGIGQISSEVPQNLSASRPQDRQFILSSKKLLLSDSGFYLCAWSRSASTDTQYFGPGTRLTVL.

J is TRBJ1-2 and V is TRBV7-9; tentative D call: TRBD1 (6 bases). Looked up from germline, CDR1 is SEHNR and CDR2 is FQNEAQ (reference sequence). CDR3 length: 15 amino acids. V was clipped by 5 bases and J by 4 bases, with 17 bases between them. CDR3 protein: CASSRGGAGAYGYTF. The CDR3 DNA follows: TGTGCCAGCAGCCGGGGGGGGGCCGGGGCCTATGGCTACACCTTC.

V gene TRBV6-5 combines with J gene TRBJ2-1, with TRBD2 matching over 11 bases. Germline-derived CDR1 and CDR2 are MNHEY and SVGAGI. V shed 3 bases and J 3 bases; nucleotides not matched to a gene: 1. The CDR3 spans 15 residues. CDR3 sequence: CASSYGTSGYNEQFF. The CDR3 DNA follows: TGTGCCAGCAGTTATGGGACTAGCGGCTACAATGAGCAGTTCTTC.

The rearrangement joins TRBV23-1 to TRBJ2-1; TRBD1 matches at 7 bases. TRBV23-1 is labeled an ORF, and its function is uncertain. CDR3 length: 12 amino acids. Losses at the gene ends were 6 bases for V and 6 bases for J; bases not matched to a gene: 2. This CDR3 reads CASRRQGNEQFF. The CDR3, as DNA: TGCGCCAGCAGACGACAGGGCAATGAGCAGTTCTTC.

The V and J genes are TRBV19 and TRBJ2-1; 10 bases align to TRBD2. Germline loops: CDR1 LNHDA, CDR2 SQIVND (reference sequence). The ends lost 1 base at V and 4 bases at J; junction bases unmatched: 7. The CDR3 is 17 residues long. CDR3 protein: CASSIALTSGAYNEQFF. In nucleotides, the CDR3 is TGTGCCAGTAGTATAGCCCTCACTAGCGGGGCATACAATGAGCAGTTCTTC.

In this sample, this clone turned up once. Other nucleotide sequences from this sample produce the same CDR3. The chain is built from TRBV7-9 and TRBJ1-2; 11 positions agree with TRBD1. V shed 6 bases, J shed 4 bases, and the junction held 7 bases outside the gene matches. Germline loops: CDR1 SEHNR, CDR2 FQNEAQ (reference sequence). The CDR3 sequence is 15 residues long. Written as DNA, the CDR3 is TGTGCCAGCAGTCAGGGACAGGGGGTTTCCTATGGCTACACCTTC. This translates into CASSQGQGVSYGYTF. The full variable domain, rest sourced from reference TRBV7-9 and TRBJ1-2, is DTGVSQNPRHKITKRGQNVTFRCDPISEHNRLYWYRQTLGQGPEFLTYFQNEAQLEKSRLLSDRFSAERPKGSFSTLEIQRTEQGDSAMYLCASSQGQGVSYGYTFGSGTRLTVV.

The chain is built from TRBV4-3 and TRBJ2-3; no clear D. Germline CDR1 and CDR2: LGHNA and YSLEER. This CDR3 comprises 15 residues. Trimming cost V 0 bases and J 3 bases, with 10 bases left between them. The CDR3 nucleotides are TGCGCCAGCAGCCAAGACGCAGGTTATACAGATACGCAGTATTTT. It codes for CASSQDAGYTDTQYF.

The CDR3 region has the DNA TGTGCCAGCAGCTCCCGGGACACCTATGGCTACACCTTC. It encodes CASSSRDTYGYTF. The chain employs TRBV11-2 and TRBJ1-2, with D perhaps TRBD1 (6 bases). The CDR3 totals 13 residues. Germline CDR1 is SGHAT and CDR2 is FQNNGV. Trimming took off 4 bases at V and 4 bases at J, with 10 bases between the two ends.